This T cell receptor beta chain stems from a study of shared clonotypes between healthy human individuals. Method: immunoSEQ multiplex PCR; TCRdb's copy keeps in-frame clones and lacks some. The sample records around 1,900,000 clones, 93% being singletons. Naive CD8 cells comprised CD45RO-negative, CCR7-positively selected cells, excluding terminally differentiated effector memory CD45RA+ cells. V was pared by 5 bases and J by 10 bases, with 18 bases between. The CDR3 is 14 residues long. Germline assignment: CDR1 MNHEY and CDR2 SMNVEV (reference sequence). The rearrangement links TRBV27 to TRBJ2-1; perhaps TRBD2 as D (5 bases). The receptor comes from a young man in good health. Some clones in this sample may be carry-over from other donors' samples. Sample: naive CD8+ T cells from PBMCs. CDR3 nucleotide sequence: TGTGCCAGCAGTACCCGGTCTAGCAAGGAGGAGCAGTTCTTC. Translation: CASSTRSSKEEQFF.